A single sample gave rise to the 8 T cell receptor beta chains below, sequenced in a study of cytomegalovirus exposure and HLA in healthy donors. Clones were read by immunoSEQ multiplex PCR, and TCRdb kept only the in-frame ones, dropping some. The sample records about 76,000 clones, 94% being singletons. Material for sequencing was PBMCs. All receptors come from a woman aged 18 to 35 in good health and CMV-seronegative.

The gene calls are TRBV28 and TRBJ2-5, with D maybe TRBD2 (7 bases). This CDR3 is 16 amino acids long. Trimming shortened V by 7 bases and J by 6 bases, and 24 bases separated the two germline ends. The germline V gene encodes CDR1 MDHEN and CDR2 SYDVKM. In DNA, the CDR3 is TGTGCCAGCACCTCGTGGGGGGAGGGGGTATGGAAGACCCAGTACTTC. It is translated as CASTSWGEGVWKTQYF.

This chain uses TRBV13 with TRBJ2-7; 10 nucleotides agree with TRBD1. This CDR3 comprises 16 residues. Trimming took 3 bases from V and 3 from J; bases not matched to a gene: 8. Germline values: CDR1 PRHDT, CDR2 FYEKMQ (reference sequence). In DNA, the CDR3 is TGTGCCAGCAGCTTTTCCTATGGGACAGGGGTCTACGAGCAGTACTTC. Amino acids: CASSFSYGTGVYEQYF.

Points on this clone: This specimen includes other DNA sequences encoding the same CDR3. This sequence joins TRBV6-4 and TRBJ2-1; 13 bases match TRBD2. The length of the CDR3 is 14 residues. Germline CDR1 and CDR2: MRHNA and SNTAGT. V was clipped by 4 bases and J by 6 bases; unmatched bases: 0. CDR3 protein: CASSGLAGGNEQFF. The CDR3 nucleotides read TGTGCCAGCAGTGGACTAGCGGGGGGCAATGAGCAGTTCTTC.

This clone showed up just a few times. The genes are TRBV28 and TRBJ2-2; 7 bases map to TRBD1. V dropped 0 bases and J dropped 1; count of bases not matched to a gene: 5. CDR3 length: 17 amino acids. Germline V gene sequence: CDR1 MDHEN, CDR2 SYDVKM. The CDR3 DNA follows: TGTGCCAGCAGTTTATGGCGAAACAGGGGGAACACCGGGGAGCTGTTTTTT. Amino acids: CASSLWRNRGNTGELFF.

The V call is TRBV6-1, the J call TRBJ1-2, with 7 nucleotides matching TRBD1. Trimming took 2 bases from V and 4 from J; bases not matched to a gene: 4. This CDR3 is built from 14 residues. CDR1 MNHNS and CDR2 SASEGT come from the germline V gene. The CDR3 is CASSELNRGYGYTF. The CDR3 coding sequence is TGTGCCAGCAGTGAACTGAACAGGGGCTATGGCTACACCTTC.

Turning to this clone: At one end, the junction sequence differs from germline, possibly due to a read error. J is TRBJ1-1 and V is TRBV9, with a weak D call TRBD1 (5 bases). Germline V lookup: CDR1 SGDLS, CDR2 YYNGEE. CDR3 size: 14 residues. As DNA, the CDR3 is TGTGCCAGCAGCACGTTCCAAGACAGTTCGAAGCTTGTCTTT. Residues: CASSTFQDSSKLVF.

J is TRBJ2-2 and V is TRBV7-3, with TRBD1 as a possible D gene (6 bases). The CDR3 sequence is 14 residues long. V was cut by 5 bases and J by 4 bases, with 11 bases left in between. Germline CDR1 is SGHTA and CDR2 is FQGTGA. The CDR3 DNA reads TGTGCCAGCAGCGGCGGACAGAGCACCGGGGAGCTGTTTTTT. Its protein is CASSGGQSTGELFF.

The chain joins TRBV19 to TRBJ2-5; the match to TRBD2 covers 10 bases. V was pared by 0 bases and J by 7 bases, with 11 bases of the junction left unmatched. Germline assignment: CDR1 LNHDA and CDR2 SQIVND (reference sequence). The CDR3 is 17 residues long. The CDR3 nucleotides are TGTGCCAGTAGTATAGATCACTTAGCGGGGGGTTTACGGACCCAGTACTTC. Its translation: CASSIDHLAGGLRTQYF. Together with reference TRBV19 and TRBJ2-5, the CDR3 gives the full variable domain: DGGITQSPKYLFRKEGQNVTLSCEQNLNHDAMYWYRQDPGQGLRLIYYSQIVNDFQKGDIAEGYSVSREKKESFPLTVTSAQKNPTAFYLCASSIDHLAGGLRTQYFGPGTRLLVL.